The present TCR beta chain was sequenced within a study of breast tumors, draining lymph nodes, adjacent tissues. Germline CDR1 reads DFQATT; CDR2 reads SNEGSKA (reference sequence). The CDR3 consists of 15 residues. V gave up 5 bases and J gave up 4 bases; unmatched junction bases: 5. This clonotype was detected ten times or more. Its antigen is still unknown. Study-level points and caveats: Tumor and nontumor repertoires were significantly more similar in luminal-like than in basal-like breast cancer. Tumor TCR diversity was below lymph nodes but above nontumor tissue. The data were judged consistent with most tumor T cells coming from lymph node and expanding in tumor.

The lymph nodes were axillary draining lymph nodes from breast cancer patients. A single record per CDR3 protein comes from TCRdb applying MiXCR to the multiplex PCR reads. This sample has approximately 210,000 distinct CDR3 sequences, with around 34% found just once. Sequenced input: axillary lymph node tissue. The clonotype comes from a female donor with breast cancer. Some clones in this sample may be carry-over from other donors' samples. The V gene is TRBV20-1, the J gene TRBJ2-7, with 16 bases matching TRBD2. The CDR3 here is CSAEGTSGRVYEQYF. In DNA form, the CDR3 reads TGCAGTGCTGAAGGGACTAGCGGGAGGGTATACGAGCAGTACTTC.